The 2 T cell receptor beta chains reported below all come from one sample, sequenced in a study of shared clonotypes between healthy human individuals. Clones were read by immunoSEQ multiplex PCR, and TCRdb kept only the in-frame ones, dropping some. The top ten clones hold roughly 13% of a sample with about 470,000 clones, about 85% of them seen once. Sequencing was done on a sample of PBMCs. The source is a woman in her thirties or forties in good health. Some clones in this sample may be carry-over from other donors' samples.

V usage is TRBV5-8 and J usage is TRBJ2-7; D is unresolved. The CDR3 extends over 10 amino acids. V lost 4 bases to trimming and J lost 4 bases, with 3 bases between them. Germline values: CDR1 SGHTS, CDR2 YDEGEE. The DNA of the CDR3 is TGTGCCAGCAGCAAATACGAGCAGTACTTC. This codes for CASSKYEQYF.

The genes are TRBV9 and TRBJ2-3; maybe TRBD2 (5 bases). Looked up from germline, CDR1 is SGDLS and CDR2 is YYNGEE. Trimming stripped 2 bases from V and 0 bases from J, with 10 bases between. The CDR3 consists of 15 residues. The CDR3 reads CASSVRVESTDTQYF. The DNA of the CDR3 is TGTGCCAGCAGCGTGCGGGTTGAGAGCACAGATACGCAGTATTTT.